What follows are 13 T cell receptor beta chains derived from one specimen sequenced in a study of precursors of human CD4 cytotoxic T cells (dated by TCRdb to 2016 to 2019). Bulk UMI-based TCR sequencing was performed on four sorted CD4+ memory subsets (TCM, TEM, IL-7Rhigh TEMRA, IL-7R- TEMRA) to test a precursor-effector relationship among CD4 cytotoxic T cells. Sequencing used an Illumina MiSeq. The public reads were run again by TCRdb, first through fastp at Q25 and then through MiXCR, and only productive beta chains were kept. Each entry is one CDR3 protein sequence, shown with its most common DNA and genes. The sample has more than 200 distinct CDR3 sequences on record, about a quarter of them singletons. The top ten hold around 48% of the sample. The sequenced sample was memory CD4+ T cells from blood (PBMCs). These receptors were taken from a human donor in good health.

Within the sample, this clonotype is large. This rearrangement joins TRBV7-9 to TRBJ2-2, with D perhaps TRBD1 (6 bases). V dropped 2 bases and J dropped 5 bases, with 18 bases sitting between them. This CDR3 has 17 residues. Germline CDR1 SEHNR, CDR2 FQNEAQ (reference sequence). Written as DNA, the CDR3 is TGTGCCAGCAGCTTACAGGGGCTCCATTCTAGAACCGGGGAGCTGTTTTTT. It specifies CASSLQGLHSRTGELFF.

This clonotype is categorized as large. Here the CDR3 DNA reads TGCAGTGCTAGACACCCTAGGTCGCCTTACGAGCAGTACTTC. Its translation: CSARHPRSPYEQYF. The chain has TRBV20-1 and TRBJ2-7; no clear D gene. Germline V lookup: CDR1 DFQATT, CDR2 SNEGSKA (reference sequence). V lost 2 bases and J lost 4, with 15 bases in between. CDR3 length: 14 amino acids.

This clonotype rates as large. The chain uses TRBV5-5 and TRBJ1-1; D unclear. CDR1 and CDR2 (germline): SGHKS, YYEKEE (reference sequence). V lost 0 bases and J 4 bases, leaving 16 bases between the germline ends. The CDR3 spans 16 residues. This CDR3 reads CASSLGPAGSVTEAFF. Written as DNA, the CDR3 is TGTGCCAGCAGCTTGGGGCCGGCGGGATCCGTCACTGAAGCTTTCTTT.

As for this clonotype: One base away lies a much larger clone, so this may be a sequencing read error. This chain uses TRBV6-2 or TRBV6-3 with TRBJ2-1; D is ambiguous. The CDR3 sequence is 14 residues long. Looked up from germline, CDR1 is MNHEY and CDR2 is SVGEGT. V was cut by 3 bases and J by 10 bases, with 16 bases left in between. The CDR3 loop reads CASSYQSGSTEQFF. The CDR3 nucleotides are TGTGCCAGCAGTTATCAATCCGGGTCCACGGAGCAGTTCTTC.

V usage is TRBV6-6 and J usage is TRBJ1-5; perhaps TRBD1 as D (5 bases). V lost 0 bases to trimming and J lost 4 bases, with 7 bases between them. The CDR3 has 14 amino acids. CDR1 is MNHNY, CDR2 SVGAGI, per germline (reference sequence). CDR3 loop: CASSYSGENQPQHF. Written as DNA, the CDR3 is TGTGCCAGCAGTTACTCGGGGGAAAATCAGCCCCAGCATTTT.

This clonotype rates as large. CDR3 bases: TGCAGCGTAGTGAGGGGTTTCTCCTACAATGAGCAGTTCTTC. This encodes CSVVRGFSYNEQFF. The V call is TRBV29-1, the J call TRBJ2-1, with D perhaps TRBD1 or TRBD2 (5 bases each). Germline V gene data show CDR1 as SQVTM and CDR2 as ANQGSEA. Between the trimmed V and J ends, which lost 6 bases and 0 bases, there was a span of 12 bases. The CDR3 loop spans 14 amino acids.

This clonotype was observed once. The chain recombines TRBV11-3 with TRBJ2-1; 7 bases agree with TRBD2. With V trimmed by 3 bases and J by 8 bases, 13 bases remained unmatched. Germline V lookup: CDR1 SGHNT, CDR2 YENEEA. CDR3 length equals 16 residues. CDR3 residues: CASSLNIGGRGDEQFF. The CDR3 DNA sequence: TGTGCCAGCAGCTTGAACATCGGCGGGAGAGGCGATGAGCAGTTCTTC.

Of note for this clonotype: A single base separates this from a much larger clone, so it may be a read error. The CDR3 region is CASSQTNLAPGADTQYF. As DNA, the CDR3 is TGTGCCAGCAGCCAGACCAACCTAGCGCCCGGGGCAGATACGCAGTATTTT. The rearrangement uses TRBV14 and TRBJ2-3; possible D gene TRBD2, 6 bases. In germline, CDR1 is SGHDN, CDR2 FVKESK. The CDR3 loop spans 17 amino acids. The ends were cut back, 3 bases at V and 4 bases at J, with 20 bases in the middle.

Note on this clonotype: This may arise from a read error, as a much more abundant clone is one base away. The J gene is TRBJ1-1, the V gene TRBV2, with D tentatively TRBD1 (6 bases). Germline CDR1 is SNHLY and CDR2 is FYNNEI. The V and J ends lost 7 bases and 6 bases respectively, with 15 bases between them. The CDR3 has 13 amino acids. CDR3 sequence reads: CASNQKGGPEAFF. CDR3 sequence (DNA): TGTGCCAGCAATCAAAAGGGGGGACCTGAAGCTTTCTTT.

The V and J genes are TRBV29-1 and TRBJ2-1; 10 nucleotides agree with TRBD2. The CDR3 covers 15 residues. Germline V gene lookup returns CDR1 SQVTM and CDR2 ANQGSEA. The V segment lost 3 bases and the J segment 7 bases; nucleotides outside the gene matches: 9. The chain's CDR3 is CSVDHGTSVTNEQFF. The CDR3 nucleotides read TGCAGCGTTGACCACGGGACTAGCGTTACTAATGAGCAGTTCTTC.

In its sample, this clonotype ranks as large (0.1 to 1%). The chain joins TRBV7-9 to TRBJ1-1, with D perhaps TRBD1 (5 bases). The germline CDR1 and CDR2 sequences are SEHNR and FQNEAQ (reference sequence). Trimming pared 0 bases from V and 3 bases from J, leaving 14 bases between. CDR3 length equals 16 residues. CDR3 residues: CASSLAYEGWYTEAFF. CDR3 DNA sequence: TGTGCCAGCAGCTTAGCTTACGAGGGGTGGTACACTGAAGCTTTCTTT.

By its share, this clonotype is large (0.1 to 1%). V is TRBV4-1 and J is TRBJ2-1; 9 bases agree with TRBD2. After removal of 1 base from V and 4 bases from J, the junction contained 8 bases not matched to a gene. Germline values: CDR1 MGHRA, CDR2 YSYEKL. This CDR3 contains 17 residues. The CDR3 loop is CASSQGDLAGHYNEQFF. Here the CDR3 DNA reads TGCGCCAGCAGCCAAGGGGATCTAGCGGGACATTACAATGAGCAGTTCTTC.

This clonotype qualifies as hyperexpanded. The CDR3 sequence: CASSLGSNEQFF. The CDR3 DNA follows: TGTGCCAGCAGCTTGGGCTCGAATGAGCAGTTCTTC. This chain uses TRBV12-3 or TRBV12-4 with TRBJ2-1; D unresolved. The CDR3 contains 12 residues. Trimming took 6 bases from V and 7 from J, leaving 10 bases between them.